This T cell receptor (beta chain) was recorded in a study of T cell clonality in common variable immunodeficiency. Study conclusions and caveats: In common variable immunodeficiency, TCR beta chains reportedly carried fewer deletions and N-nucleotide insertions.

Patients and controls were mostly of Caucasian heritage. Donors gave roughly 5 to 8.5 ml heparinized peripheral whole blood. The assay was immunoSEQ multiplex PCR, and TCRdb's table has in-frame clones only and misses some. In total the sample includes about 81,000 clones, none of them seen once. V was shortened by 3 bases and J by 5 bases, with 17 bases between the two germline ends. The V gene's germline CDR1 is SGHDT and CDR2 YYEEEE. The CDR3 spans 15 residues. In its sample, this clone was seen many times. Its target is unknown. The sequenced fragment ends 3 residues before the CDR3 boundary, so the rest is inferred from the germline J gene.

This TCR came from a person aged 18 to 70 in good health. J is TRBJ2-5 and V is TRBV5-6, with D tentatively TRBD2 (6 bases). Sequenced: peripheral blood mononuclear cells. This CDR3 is CASSSGGGFGETQYF. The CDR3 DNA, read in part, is TGTGCCAGCAGCTCTGGTGGGGGGTTCGGGGAGACC.